This T cell receptor (beta chain) was captured by sequencing in a study of blood T cells in healthy people across ages. Whole-study context: The template switching approach captured approximately one barcoded beta molecule for every two T cells. The study's findings and limits: Considered underestimates were the diversity estimates obtained from one million T cells.

Donor samples were obtained from healthy Caucasian individuals from Russia, aged about 6 to 100. The CDR3 consists of 15 residues. V lost 4 bases to trimming and J lost 4 bases, with 16 bases between them. Points on this clonotype: Its specificity is unknown.

A second roughly 6 to 11 cycle PCR used barcoded and J-beta primers. TCRdb ran MiXCR on the 5' RACE reads and lists one entry per CDR3 protein. The sample has roughly 930,000 distinct CDR3 sequences, under 50% seen once. The sample consisted of blood. The sequence was collected from a man aged 30 to 39 in good health. This rearrangement joins TRBV12-3 or TRBV12-4 to TRBJ1-2; a possible D gene is TRBD1 (6 bases). The DNA of the CDR3 is TGTGCCAGCAGTTCAGGGACATCAGGTGGCTATGGCTACACCTTC. Translation: CASSSGTSGGYGYTF.